This T cell receptor beta chain derives from a study of technical replicates of blood from a few donors. The repertoire was sequenced with immunoSEQ multiplex PCR; TCRdb's copy has only in-frame clones and lacks some. The data hold around 76,000 clones, with 95% to 98% observed a single time. This CDR3 contains 15 residues. Deletions cut 5 bases from V and 4 bases from J, with 15 bases between. Germline values: CDR1 SGHRS, CDR2 YFSETQ. This TCR was sampled from a human donor in good health. Source material: T cells isolated from PBMCs. The chain carries TRBV5-1 and TRBJ1-4; D gene uncertain. The DNA of the CDR3 is TGCGCCAGCAGTTTTGGTACAGTAATTAATGAAAAACTGTTTTTT. Protein sequence: CASSFGTVINEKLFF.